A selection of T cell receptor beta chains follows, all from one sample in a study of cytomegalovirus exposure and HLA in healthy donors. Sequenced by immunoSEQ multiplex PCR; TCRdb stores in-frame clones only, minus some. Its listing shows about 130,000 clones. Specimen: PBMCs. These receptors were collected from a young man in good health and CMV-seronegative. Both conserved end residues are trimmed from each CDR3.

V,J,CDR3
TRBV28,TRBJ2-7,ASSLGGIAYEQY
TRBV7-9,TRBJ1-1,ASSLDSLEAF
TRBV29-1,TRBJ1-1,STMGGTNTEAF
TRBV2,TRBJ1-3,ASSPDRGSGNTIY
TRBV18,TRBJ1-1,ASSPQGQIATEAF
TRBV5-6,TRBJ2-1,ASSLGLAGGPDEQF
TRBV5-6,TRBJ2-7,ASSLLDVGSYEQY
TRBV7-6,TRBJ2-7,ASSLDSRGTYEQY
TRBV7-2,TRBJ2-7,ASTQGGQGEYEQY
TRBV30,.,AWSGTETSGFYEQY
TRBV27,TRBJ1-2,ASRTDRSHYGYT
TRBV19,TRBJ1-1,ASSIRTSSLGGTEAF
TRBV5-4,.,ASSLVSLAGVISEQY
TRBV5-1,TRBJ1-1,ASSLDLRGNTEAF
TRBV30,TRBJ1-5,AWSATGRSNQPQH
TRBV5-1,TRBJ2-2,ASGDSAFTGELF
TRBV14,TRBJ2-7,ASSHREGADEQY
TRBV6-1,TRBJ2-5,ASSDDRSFYGLADGETQY
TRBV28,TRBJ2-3,ASSAGTGGTDTQY
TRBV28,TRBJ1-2,ASGPLGQGIYGYT
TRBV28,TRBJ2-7,ASSNPPGYSYEQY
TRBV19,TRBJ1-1,ASRPNPRDLNTEAF
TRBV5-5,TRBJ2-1,ASSLYSSYNEQF
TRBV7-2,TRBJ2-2,ASSLTSGTTGELF
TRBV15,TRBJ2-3,ATSRENRGQGADTQY
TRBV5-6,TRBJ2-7,ASSRRLGEDEQY
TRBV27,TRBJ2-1,ASSSPRGGVNYNEQF
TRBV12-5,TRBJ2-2,ASGHMDRFDTGELF